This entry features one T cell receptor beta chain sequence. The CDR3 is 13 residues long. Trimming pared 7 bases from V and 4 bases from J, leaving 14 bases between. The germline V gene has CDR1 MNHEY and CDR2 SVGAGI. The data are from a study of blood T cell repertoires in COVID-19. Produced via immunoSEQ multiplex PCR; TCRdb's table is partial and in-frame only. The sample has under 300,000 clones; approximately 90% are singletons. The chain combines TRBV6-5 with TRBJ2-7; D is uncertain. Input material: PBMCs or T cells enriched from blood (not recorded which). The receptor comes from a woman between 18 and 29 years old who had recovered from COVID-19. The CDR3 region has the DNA TGTGCCAGCACCACTACGGGTCCGTACGAGCAGTACTTC. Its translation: CASTTTGPYEQYF.